The 28 T cell receptor beta chains below were found in one sample sequenced in a study of T cells expressing NK-cell markers. TCRdb re-called the 5' RACE reads, yielding one record per CDR3 amino acid sequence without DNA. This sample's clone table lists some 340,000 distinct CDR3 sequences. The sample was blood T cells: a sorted CD56 or NKG2C T cell subset, CD4+ or CD8+ T cells, or bulk PBMC T cells (not recorded which). The receptors were gathered from a man aged 18 to 69 in good health.

The chain employs TRBV12-3 or TRBV12-4 and TRBJ2-7; without DNA, the TCRdb call of TRBD2 cannot be checked. The CDR3 is 13 residues long. The CDR3 loop is CASQNFASPEQYF.

V is TRBV12-3 or TRBV12-4 and J is TRBJ2-3; absent DNA, TCRdb's TRBD2 call cannot be checked. The length of the CDR3 is 15 residues. This CDR3 reads CATSSWARGTDTQYF.

The rearrangement joins TRBV12-3 or TRBV12-4 to TRBJ1-6. This CDR3 is built from 14 residues. The CDR3 region is CASSLMNWDSPLHF.

The chain has TRBV5-1 and TRBJ2-7; TCRdb's D gene call, TRBD1, goes unchecked for lack of DNA. Germline assignment: CDR1 SGHRS and CDR2 YFSETQ. This CDR3 comprises 16 residues. CDR3 loop: CASSLGYGTGPREQYF.

The chain couples TRBV12-3 or TRBV12-4 to TRBJ2-2. CDR3 length equals 17 residues. The CDR3 here is CASSPRLSRTNTGELFF.

This chain joins TRBV2 and TRBJ2-3; TCRdb indicates TRBD2, and absent DNA this call remains unverified. The CDR3 contains 15 residues. The germline V gene has CDR1 SNHLY and CDR2 FYNNEI. The CDR3 is CASRYTSARTDTQYF.

The chain combines TRBV7-6 with TRBJ2-1; TCRdb calls TRBD2, which cannot be checked without DNA. The germline gives CDR1 SGHVS, CDR2 FNYEAQ. The CDR3 runs 16 residues. Here the CDR3 reads CASSLVAGPWYNEQFF.

The genes are TRBV7-6 and TRBJ2-7; the D call from TCRdb, TRBD1, cannot be confirmed without DNA. The V gene's germline CDR1 is SGHVS and CDR2 FNYEAQ. CDR3 length: 13 amino acids. The CDR3 region is CASSLIRGNEQYF.

This chain links TRBV11-2 with TRBJ1-1; TCRdb's D gene call, TRBD1, goes unchecked for lack of DNA. The CDR3 loop spans 19 amino acids. Germline assignment: CDR1 SGHAT and CDR2 FQNNGV. The CDR3 sequence is CASSPTTRGGWGMNTEAFF.

This chain's CDR3 is CASSKGFQGGLRGETYEQYF. The chain combines TRBV21-1 with TRBJ2-7; lacking DNA, the TRBD1 call made by TCRdb goes unchecked. TRBV21-1 is a pseudogene. The CDR3 totals 20 residues.

V gene TRBV3-1 combines with J gene TRBJ2-7; TCRdb returns TRBD2, unconfirmable since there is no DNA. CDR1 and CDR2 (germline): LGHDT, YNNKEL (reference sequence). The CDR3 is 17 residues long. The CDR3: CASSRLAGGSRSYEQYF.

CDR3 residues: CASSDPSGYEQYF. This sequence joins TRBV12-3 or TRBV12-4 and TRBJ2-7; TCRdb's assignment of TRBD2 cannot be checked, as there is no DNA. CDR3 length equals 13 residues.

The chain has TRBV6-5 and TRBJ1-1. The CDR3 is 12 amino acids. CDR1 is MNHEY, CDR2 SVGAGI, per germline. CDR3 sequence reads: CASFLHGAEAFF.

This chain's CDR3 is CASSLDRGVGEQFF. J is TRBJ2-1 and V is TRBV11-3. The CDR3 loop spans 14 amino acids. CDR1 SGHNT and CDR2 YENEEA come from the germline V gene.

CDR3 amino acids: CASSSLPRGASYNEQFF. The chain combines TRBV7-2 with TRBJ2-1; TCRdb lists TRBD1, though no DNA is available to test this call. The CDR3 is 17 residues long. Germline assignment: CDR1 SGHTA and CDR2 FQGNSA.

This chain links TRBV27 with TRBJ1-4. Germline V lookup: CDR1 MNHEY, CDR2 SMNVEV (reference sequence). CDR3 length equals 14 residues. CDR3 amino acids: CASSPRITVEKLFF.

The CDR3 region is CASSSNGASGELFF. The genes are TRBV6-2 or TRBV6-3 and TRBJ2-2; TCRdb selects TRBD1, and the lack of DNA leaves this call unchecked. The CDR3 length is 14 residues. The germline CDR1 and CDR2 sequences are MNHEY and SVGEGT.

The chain is built from TRBV12-3 or TRBV12-4 and TRBJ2-5. The CDR3 is 15 residues long. CDR3: CASSFSRAHSETQYF.

This sequence joins TRBV11-3 and TRBJ2-7; TCRdb gives TRBD1 as the D gene, but with no DNA this cannot be confirmed. Germline V gene sequence: CDR1 SGHNT, CDR2 YENEEA. This CDR3 contains 14 residues. The chain's CDR3 is CASSSGQGRDEQYF.

The chain has TRBV7-2 and TRBJ1-1. CDR3 length: 14 amino acids. Looked up from germline, CDR1 is SGHTA and CDR2 is FQGNSA. The CDR3 is CASSLGRTHNKAFF.

The chain employs TRBV27 and TRBJ1-5; TCRdb indicates TRBD1, and absent DNA this call remains unverified. This CDR3 is 17 amino acids long. Germline V gene data show CDR1 as MNHEY and CDR2 as SMNVEV (reference sequence). CDR3 sequence reads: CASSLSRGRADNQPQHF.

The chain's CDR3 is CASSPQTGYAFF. The chain joins TRBV7-8 to TRBJ1-1; the TRBD1 assignment by TCRdb is unverifiable without DNA. CDR1 is SGHVS and CDR2 is FQNEAQ in the germline V gene. This CDR3 comprises 12 residues.

The rearrangement joins TRBV7-8 to TRBJ2-7; TCRdb selects TRBD1, and the lack of DNA leaves this call unchecked. Per the germline V gene, CDR1 is SGHVS and CDR2 is FQNEAQ. The length of the CDR3 is 14 residues. The CDR3 is CASSLVGTTYEQYF.

This chain uses TRBV5-1 with TRBJ2-2; the D gene TCRdb calls, TRBD1, cannot be checked with no DNA. Germline CDR1 SGHRS, CDR2 YFSETQ. The CDR3 is 16 amino acids. CDR3 residues: CASKQQGSLNTGELFF. Together with reference TRBV5-1 and TRBJ2-2, the CDR3 gives the full variable domain: KAGVTQTPRYLIKTRGQQVTLSCSPISGHRSVSWYQQTPGQGLQFLFEYFSETQRNKGNFPGRFSGRQFSNSRSEMNVSTLELGDSALYLCASKQQGSLNTGELFFGEGSRLTVL.

The rearrangement links TRBV5-4 to TRBJ2-5; TCRdb gives TRBD2 as the D gene, but with no DNA this cannot be confirmed. The germline CDR1 and CDR2 sequences are SGHNT and YYREEE (reference sequence). The CDR3 runs to 15 residues. The CDR3 here is CASSPRTSGKETQYF.

The gene calls are TRBV28 and TRBJ2-5; TCRdb selects TRBD1, and the lack of DNA leaves this call unchecked. The CDR3 has 14 residues. The V gene's germline CDR1 is MDHEN and CDR2 SYDVKM. This CDR3 reads CASSLYRGGETQYF.

The chain uses TRBV4-1 and TRBJ2-3. CDR1 and CDR2 (germline): MGHRA, YSYEKL. The CDR3 runs to 15 residues. The CDR3 protein is CASSQAQLSTDTQYF.

V and J are TRBV10-3 and TRBJ2-7. The CDR3 is 15 residues long. From germline, CDR1 is ENHRY and CDR2 SYGVKD. The CDR3 region is CAISEPGLSSYEQYF.